The next 8 T cell receptor beta chains were all read from a single sample in a study of T cells in Graves' hyperthyroidism and ophthalmopathy (dated by TCRdb to about 2019). The method behind the library was multiplex PCR. The data were produced on an Illumina HiSeq 2000. The TCR beta CDR3 regions were amplified from RNA transcripts. For the first round of RT-PCR on the TCR CDR3, the HTBI primer set was used together with the Qiagen OneStep RT-PCR kit. Clones were called with MiXCR by TCRdb after fastp trimmed the public reads at Q25, and only in-frame beta chains were retained. Each entry is one CDR3 protein sequence, shown with its most common DNA and genes. The sample table shows roughly 570,000 distinct CDR3 sequences, and more than 45% are seen once. Jointly, the top ten make up 15% to 20% of the sample. The specimen sequenced was peripheral blood or thyroid tissue (not recorded which). The receptors shown here come from an adult woman with Graves' disease, either hyperthyroidism or ophthalmopathy (not recorded which).

This clonotype was recorded only once. CDR3 nucleotide sequence: TGTGCCAGCAGTGGACTAGCAACCGGGGAGCTGTTTTTT. As protein: CASSGLATGELFF. V gene TRBV7-9 combines with J gene TRBJ2-2; 8 bases fit TRBD2. The CDR3 has 13 residues. Germline trimming cut 6 bases from V and 5 bases from J; bases unmatched to any gene: 2. The V gene's germline CDR1 is SEHNR and CDR2 FQNEAQ (reference sequence).

The genes are TRBV11-1 and TRBJ2-7, with 9 bases matching TRBD2. Germline assignment: CDR1 SGHAT and CDR2 FQDESV (reference sequence). J gave up 7 bases and V 1 base, and 2 bases lay outside the gene matches. The CDR3 runs 13 residues. The CDR3 DNA sequence: TGTGCCAGCAGCTTAGAAAGCGGGAGGGAGCAGTACTTC. Protein product: CASSLESGREQYF.

This clonotype was seen more than once but under ten times. V gene TRBV4-1 combines with J gene TRBJ2-2; TRBD2 aligns across 9 bases. This CDR3 spans 16 amino acids. CDR1 and CDR2 (germline): MGHRA, YSYEKL. Trimming took 1 base from V and 1 from J; bases not matched to a gene: 1. The CDR3 DNA reads as TGCGCCAGCAGCCAAGCACTAGCGGGGAACACCGGGGAGCTGTTTTTT. Translated, it gives CASSQALAGNTGELFF.

At least ten counts were recorded for this clonotype. V and J are TRBV24-1 and TRBJ1-1; TRBD1 agrees at 10 bases. The CDR3 extends over 16 amino acids. Germline V lookup: CDR1 KGHDR, CDR2 SFDVKD. V was pared by 7 bases and J by 3 bases, with 10 bases of the junction left unmatched. The chain's CDR3 is CATRPGTGDEYTEAFF. The CDR3 DNA follows: TGTGCCACCAGACCCGGGACAGGGGATGAATACACTGAAGCTTTCTTT.

This chain connects TRBV9 to TRBJ2-7; D is unresolved. Trimming took off 4 bases at V and 2 bases at J, with 16 bases between the two ends. The CDR3 runs to 15 residues. CDR1 is SGDLS, CDR2 YYNGEE, per germline. CDR3 residues: CASSLGRSDPYEQYF. Here the CDR3 DNA reads TGTGCCAGCAGCTTAGGACGGTCAGATCCCTACGAGCAGTACTTC.

As concerns this clonotype: In this CDR3 the conserved last residue, phenylalanine or tryptophan, is missing, so a read error is likely. The DNA is omitted, as the CDR3 cannot be located on it reliably, and the CDR3 follows TCRdb's listing. The CDR3 sequence is CSASPPGG. V and J are TRBV20-1 and TRBJ1-4; whether TRBD1, the table's D call, matches the DNA was not checked. Germline V gene sequence: CDR1 DFQATT, CDR2 SNEGSKA (reference sequence). The CDR3 contains 8 residues when both ends are counted.

The chain links TRBV20-1 to TRBJ1-5, with unresolved D. Deletions cut 3 bases from V and 5 bases from J, with 11 bases between. Looked up from germline, CDR1 is DFQATT and CDR2 is SNEGSKA (reference sequence). CDR3 length equals 13 residues. The CDR3 loop reads CSASRGVDQPQHF. In DNA, the CDR3 is TGCAGTGCTAGCCGCGGGGTGGATCAGCCCCAGCATTTT.

The table lists this clonotype with a count of one. This sequence joins TRBV10-1 and TRBJ1-6, with unresolved D. V lost 8 bases to trimming and J lost 13 bases, with 9 bases between them. Germline-derived CDR1 and CDR2 are WNHNN and SYGVQD (reference sequence). The CDR3 runs 10 residues. The CDR3 protein is CASPREPLHF. CDR3 in DNA: TGCGCCAGCCCCCGGGAGCCCCTCCACTTT.